This TCR beta chain originates from a study of cytomegalovirus exposure and HLA in healthy donors. Study background: A data release that came early held approximately 85 million unique TCRs from HLA-typed donors. Whole-study findings and limits: The HLA-A and HLA-B alleles of most subjects were reportedly predicted accurately from TCR beta sequences. Later work found most CMV-associated TCR beta chains apparently HLA-restricted. For most TCR beta V segments, an earlier analysis put the productive rate at about 87% or about 30% of the time.

PCR employed 60 Vbeta and 13 Jbeta primers. The assay was immunoSEQ multiplex PCR, and TCRdb's table has in-frame clones only and misses some. Of 130,000 to 150,000 clones detected, roughly three quarters appear once; the ten largest clones hold 6.5% to 8.5%. The CDR3 is 16 amino acids. Germline assignment: CDR1 SGHTA and CDR2 FQGNSA. With 5 bases removed from V and 7 bases from J, the gap between germline ends came to 24 bases. Worth noting for this clone: Its antigen is unidentified.

The rearrangement uses TRBV7-2 and TRBJ2-7; maybe TRBD2 (5 bases). The receptor comes from a woman aged 40 to 49 in good health and CMV-seropositive. Sequencing was performed on PBMCs. CDR3 residues: CASSPGTGYSTGEQYF. CDR3 DNA sequence: TGTGCCAGCAGCCCTGGCACGGGGTACTCCACTGGGGAGCAGTACTTC.